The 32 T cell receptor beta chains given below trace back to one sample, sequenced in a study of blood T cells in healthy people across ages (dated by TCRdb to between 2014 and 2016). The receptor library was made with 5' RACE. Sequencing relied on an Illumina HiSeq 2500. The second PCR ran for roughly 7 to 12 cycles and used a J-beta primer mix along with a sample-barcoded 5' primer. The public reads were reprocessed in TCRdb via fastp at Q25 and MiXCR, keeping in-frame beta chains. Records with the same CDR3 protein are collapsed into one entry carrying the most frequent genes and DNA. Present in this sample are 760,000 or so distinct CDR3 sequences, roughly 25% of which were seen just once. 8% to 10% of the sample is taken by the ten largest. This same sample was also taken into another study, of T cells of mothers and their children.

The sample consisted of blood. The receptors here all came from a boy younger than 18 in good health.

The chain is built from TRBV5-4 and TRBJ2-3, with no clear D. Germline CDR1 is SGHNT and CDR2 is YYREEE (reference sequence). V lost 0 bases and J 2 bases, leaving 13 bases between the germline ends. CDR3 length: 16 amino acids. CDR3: CASSLVGCGTTDTQYF. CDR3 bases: TGTGCCAGCAGCTTGGTAGGCTGTGGAACCACAGATACGCAGTATTTT.

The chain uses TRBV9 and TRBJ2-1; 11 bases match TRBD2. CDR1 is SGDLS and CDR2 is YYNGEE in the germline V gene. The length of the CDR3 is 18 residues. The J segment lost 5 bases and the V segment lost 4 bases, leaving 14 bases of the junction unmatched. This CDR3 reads CASSFQLAGARLHNEQFF. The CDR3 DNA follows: TGTGCCAGCAGCTTTCAACTAGCGGGAGCACGTCTTCACAATGAGCAGTTCTTC.

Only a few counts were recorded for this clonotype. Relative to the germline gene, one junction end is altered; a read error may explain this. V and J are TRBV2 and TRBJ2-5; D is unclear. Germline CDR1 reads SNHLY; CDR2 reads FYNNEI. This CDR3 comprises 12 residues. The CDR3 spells CAGSGYRETQYF. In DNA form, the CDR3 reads TGTGCCGGCAGTGGCTATAGGGAGACCCAGTACTTC.

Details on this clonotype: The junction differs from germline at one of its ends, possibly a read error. Here the CDR3 DNA reads TGTGCCAGCAGCTTAGGCGTTGAGGGCTTGGAGACCCAATACTTC. Translation: CASSLGVEGLETQYF. The rearrangement uses TRBV7-2 and TRBJ2-5, with a weak D call TRBD2 (5 bases). CDR3 length equals 15 residues. Germline V gene data show CDR1 as SGHTA and CDR2 as FQGNSA.

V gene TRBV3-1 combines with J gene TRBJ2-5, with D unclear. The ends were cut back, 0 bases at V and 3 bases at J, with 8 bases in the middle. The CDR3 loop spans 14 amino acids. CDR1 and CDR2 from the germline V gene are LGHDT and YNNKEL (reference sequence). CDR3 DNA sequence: TGTGCCAGCAGCCAAGATAACCACAAAGAGACCCAGTACTTC. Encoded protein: CASSQDNHKETQYF.

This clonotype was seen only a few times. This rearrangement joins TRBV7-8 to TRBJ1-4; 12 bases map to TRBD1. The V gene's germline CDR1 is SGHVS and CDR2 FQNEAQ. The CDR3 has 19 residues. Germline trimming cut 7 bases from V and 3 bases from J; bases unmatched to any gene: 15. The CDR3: CASTLYPGGQGAANEKLFF. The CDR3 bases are TGTGCCAGCACCCTTTACCCAGGGGGACAGGGGGCGGCTAATGAAAAACTGTTTTTT.

The DNA of the CDR3 is TGCAGCGTTGAACAAGACACGGTATCGGGGGGGAGCACAGATACGCAGTATTTT. Residues: CSVEQDTVSGGSTDTQYF. J is TRBJ2-3 and V is TRBV29-1; TRBD2 matches 8 bases. The CDR3 has 18 residues. J gave up 0 bases and V 2 bases, and 13 bases lay outside the gene matches. The germline gives CDR1 SQVTM, CDR2 ANQGSEA.

The CDR3 nucleotides are TGTGCCAGTTGGGACAGCCTTAATGAAAAACTGTTTTTT. This gives the protein CASWDSLNEKLFF. The chain joins TRBV19 to TRBJ1-4; 7 positions match TRBD1. This CDR3 comprises 13 residues. In germline, CDR1 is LNHDA, CDR2 SQIVND (reference sequence). The ends lost 8 bases at V and 4 bases at J; junction bases unmatched: 4.

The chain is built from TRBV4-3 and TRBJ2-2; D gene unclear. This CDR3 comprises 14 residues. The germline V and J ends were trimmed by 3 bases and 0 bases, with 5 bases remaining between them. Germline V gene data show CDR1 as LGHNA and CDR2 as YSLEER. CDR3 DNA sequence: TGCGCCAGCAGCCACAGGACGAACACCGGGGAGCTGTTTTTT. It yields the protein CASSHRTNTGELFF.

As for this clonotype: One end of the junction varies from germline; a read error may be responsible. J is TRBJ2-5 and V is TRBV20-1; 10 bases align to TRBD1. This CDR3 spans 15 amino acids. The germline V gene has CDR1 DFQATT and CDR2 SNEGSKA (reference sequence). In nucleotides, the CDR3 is TGCAGTGTTAGACAGGGGGCGAGGGCCCAAGAGACCCAGTACTTC. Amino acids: CSVRQGARAQETQYF.

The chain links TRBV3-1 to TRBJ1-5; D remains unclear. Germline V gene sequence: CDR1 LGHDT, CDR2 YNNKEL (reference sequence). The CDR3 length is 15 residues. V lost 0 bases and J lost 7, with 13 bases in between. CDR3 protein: CASSQEFSRAQPQHF. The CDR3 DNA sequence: TGTGCCAGCAGCCAAGAGTTCAGTCGAGCCCAGCCCCAGCATTTT.

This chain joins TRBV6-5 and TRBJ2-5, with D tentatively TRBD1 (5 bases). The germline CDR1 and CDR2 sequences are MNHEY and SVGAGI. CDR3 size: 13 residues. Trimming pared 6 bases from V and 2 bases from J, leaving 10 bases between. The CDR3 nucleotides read TGTGCCAGCAGGCGGACATCGCAAGAGACCCAGTACTTC. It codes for CASRRTSQETQYF.

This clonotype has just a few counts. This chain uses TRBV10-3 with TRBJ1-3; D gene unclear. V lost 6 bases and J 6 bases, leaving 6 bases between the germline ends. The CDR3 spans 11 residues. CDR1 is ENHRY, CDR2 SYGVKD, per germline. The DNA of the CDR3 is TGTGCCATCAGGCAGGAAAACACCATATATTTT. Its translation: CAIRQENTIYF.

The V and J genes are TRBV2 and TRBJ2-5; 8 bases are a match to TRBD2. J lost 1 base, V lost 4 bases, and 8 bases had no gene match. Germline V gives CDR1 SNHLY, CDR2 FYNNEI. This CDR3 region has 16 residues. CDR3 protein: CASSVYGGRPQETQYF. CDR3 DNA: TGTGCCAGCAGTGTGTACGGCGGGAGGCCCCAAGAGACCCAGTACTTC.

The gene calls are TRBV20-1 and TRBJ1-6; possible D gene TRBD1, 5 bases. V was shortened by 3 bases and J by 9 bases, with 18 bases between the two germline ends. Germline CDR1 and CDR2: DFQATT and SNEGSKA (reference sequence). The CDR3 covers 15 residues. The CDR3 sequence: CSARDFQGVGSPLHF. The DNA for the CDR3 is TGCAGTGCTAGGGATTTCCAGGGCGTCGGTTCACCCCTCCACTTT.

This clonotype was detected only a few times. The CDR3 sequence is CASSQEYWRGSQETQYF. CDR3 sequence (DNA): TGTGCCAGCAGCCAAGAATACTGGCGGGGATCCCAAGAGACCCAGTACTTC. This chain joins TRBV3-1 and TRBJ2-1; possibly TRBD2 for D (6 bases). The tail of the sequence fits TRBJ2-5 better, so the J call may be wrong. CDR1 and CDR2 from the germline V gene are LGHDT and YNNKEL (reference sequence). The CDR3 length is 17 residues.

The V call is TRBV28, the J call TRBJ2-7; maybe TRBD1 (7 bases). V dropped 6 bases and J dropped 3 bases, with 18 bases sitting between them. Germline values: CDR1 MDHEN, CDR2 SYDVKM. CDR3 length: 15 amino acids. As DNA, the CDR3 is TGTGCCAGCAGGGGCGGGACAGCCCCTGACTACGAGCAGTACTTC. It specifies CASRGGTAPDYEQYF.

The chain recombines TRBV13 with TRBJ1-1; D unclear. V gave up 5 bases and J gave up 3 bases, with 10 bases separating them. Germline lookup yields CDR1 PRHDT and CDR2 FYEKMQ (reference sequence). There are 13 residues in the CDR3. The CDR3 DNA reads TGTGCCAGCAGCCATGACCGGCACACTGAAGCTTTCTTT. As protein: CASSHDRHTEAFF.

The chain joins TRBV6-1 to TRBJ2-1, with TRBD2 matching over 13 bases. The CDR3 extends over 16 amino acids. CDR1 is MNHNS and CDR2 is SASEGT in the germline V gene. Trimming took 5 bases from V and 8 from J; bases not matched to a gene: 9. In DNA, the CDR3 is TGTGCCAGCAGTAAAGGTGGACTAGCGGGAGTATATGAGCAGTTCTTC. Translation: CASSKGGLAGVYEQFF.

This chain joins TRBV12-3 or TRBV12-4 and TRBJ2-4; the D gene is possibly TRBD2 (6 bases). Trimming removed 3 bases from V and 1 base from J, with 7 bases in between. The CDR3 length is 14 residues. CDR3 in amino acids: CASSFRGAKNIQYF. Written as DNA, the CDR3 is TGTGCCAGCAGTTTCCGGGGGGCCAAAAACATTCAGTACTTC.

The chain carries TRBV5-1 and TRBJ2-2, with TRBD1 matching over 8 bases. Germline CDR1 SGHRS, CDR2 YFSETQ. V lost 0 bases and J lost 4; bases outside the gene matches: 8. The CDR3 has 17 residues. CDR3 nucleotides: TGCGCCAGCAGCTTGGGAGTGGCAGGGGGCTTCACCGGGGAGCTGTTTTTT. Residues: CASSLGVAGGFTGELFF. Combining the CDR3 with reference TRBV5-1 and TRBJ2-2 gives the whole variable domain KAGVTQTPRYLIKTRGQQVTLSCSPISGHRSVSWYQQTPGQGLQFLFEYFSETQRNKGNFPGRFSGRQFSNSRSEMNVSTLELGDSALYLCASSLGVAGGFTGELFFGEGSRLTVL.

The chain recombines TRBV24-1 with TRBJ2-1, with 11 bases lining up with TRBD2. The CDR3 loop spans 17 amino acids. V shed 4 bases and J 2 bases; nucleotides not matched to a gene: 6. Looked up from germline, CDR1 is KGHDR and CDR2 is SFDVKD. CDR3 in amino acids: CATSESGTSGTYNEQFF. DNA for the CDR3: TGTGCCACCAGTGAGTCCGGGACTAGCGGTACCTACAATGAGCAGTTCTTC.

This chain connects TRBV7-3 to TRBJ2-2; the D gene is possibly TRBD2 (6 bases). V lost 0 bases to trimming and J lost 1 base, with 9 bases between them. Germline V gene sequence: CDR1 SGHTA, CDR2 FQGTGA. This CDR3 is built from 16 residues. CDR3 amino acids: CASSLTGGWNTGELFF. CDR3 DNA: TGTGCCAGCAGCTTAACAGGAGGGTGGAACACCGGGGAGCTGTTTTTT.

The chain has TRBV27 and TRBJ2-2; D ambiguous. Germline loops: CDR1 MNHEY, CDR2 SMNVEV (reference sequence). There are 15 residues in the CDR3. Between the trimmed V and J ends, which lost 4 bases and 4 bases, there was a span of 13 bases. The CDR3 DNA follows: TGTGCCAGCAGTTCCCTCTTTCAGTTCACCGGGGAGCTGTTTTTT. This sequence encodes CASSSLFQFTGELFF.

CDR3 sequence reads: CASSWAWADTQYF. CDR3 DNA: TGTGCCAGCAGCTGGGCGTGGGCAGATACGCAGTATTTT. The chain recombines TRBV7-9 with TRBJ2-3; D not certain. Trimming shortened V by 4 bases and J by 4 bases, and 9 bases separated the two germline ends. The CDR3 is made up of 13 amino acids. Germline V gene sequence: CDR1 SEHNR, CDR2 FQNEAQ (reference sequence).

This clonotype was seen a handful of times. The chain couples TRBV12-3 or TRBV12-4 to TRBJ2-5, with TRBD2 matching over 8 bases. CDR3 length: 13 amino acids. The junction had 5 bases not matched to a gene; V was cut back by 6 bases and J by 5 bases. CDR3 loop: CASRTTSVETQYF. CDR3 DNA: TGTGCCAGCAGGACGACTAGCGTGGAGACCCAGTACTTC.

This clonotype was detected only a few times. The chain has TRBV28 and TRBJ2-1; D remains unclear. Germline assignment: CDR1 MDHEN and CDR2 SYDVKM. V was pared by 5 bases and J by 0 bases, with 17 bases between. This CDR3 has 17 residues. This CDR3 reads CASSRSLTYSSYNEQFF. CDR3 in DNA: TGTGCCAGCAGTCGCTCCCTGACCTACAGCTCCTACAATGAGCAGTTCTTC.

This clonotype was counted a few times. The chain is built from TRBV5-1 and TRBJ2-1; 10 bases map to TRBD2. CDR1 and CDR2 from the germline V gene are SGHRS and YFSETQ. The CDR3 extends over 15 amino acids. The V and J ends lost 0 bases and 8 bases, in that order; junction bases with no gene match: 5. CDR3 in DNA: TGCGCCAGCAGCTTGGAACTAGCGGGGAGGCATGAGCAGTTCTTC. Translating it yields CASSLELAGRHEQFF. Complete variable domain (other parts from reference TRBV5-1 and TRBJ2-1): KAGVTQTPRYLIKTRGQQVTLSCSPISGHRSVSWYQQTPGQGLQFLFEYFSETQRNKGNFPGRFSGRQFSNSRSEMNVSTLELGDSALYLCASSLELAGRHEQFFGPGTRLTVL.

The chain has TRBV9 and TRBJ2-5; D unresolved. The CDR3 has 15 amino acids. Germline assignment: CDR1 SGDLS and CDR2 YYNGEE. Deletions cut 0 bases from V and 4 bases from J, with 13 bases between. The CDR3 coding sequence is TGTGCCAGCAGCGTAGATATCAGTCCTGGAGAGACCCAGTACTTC. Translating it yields CASSVDISPGETQYF. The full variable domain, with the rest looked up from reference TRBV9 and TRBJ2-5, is DSGVTQTPKHLITATGQRVTLRCSPRSGDLSVYWYQQSLDQGLQFLIQYYNGEERAKGNILERFSAQQFPDLHSELNLSSLELGDSALYFCASSVDISPGETQYFGPGTRLLVL.

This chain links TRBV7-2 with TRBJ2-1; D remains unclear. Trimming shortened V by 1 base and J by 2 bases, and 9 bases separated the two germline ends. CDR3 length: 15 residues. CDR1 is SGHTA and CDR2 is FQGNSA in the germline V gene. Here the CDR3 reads CASSLETMPYNEQFF. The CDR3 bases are TGTGCCAGCAGCTTAGAGACCATGCCCTACAATGAGCAGTTCTTC.

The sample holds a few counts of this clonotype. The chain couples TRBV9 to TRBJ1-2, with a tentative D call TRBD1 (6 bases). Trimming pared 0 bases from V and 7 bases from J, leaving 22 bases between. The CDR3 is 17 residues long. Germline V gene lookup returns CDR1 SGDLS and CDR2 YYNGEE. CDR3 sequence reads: CASSVGGGRTMSSGYTF. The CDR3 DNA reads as TGTGCCAGCAGCGTAGGGGGGGGCCGGACCATGAGCAGTGGCTACACCTTC.

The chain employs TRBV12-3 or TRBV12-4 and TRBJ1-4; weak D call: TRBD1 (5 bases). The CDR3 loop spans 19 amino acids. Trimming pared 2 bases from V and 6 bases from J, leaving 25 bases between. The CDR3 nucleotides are TGTGCCAGCAGTTTACATAGGTCCTACTATGAACAAGGGGATGAAAAACTGTTTTTT. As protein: CASSLHRSYYEQGDEKLFF.